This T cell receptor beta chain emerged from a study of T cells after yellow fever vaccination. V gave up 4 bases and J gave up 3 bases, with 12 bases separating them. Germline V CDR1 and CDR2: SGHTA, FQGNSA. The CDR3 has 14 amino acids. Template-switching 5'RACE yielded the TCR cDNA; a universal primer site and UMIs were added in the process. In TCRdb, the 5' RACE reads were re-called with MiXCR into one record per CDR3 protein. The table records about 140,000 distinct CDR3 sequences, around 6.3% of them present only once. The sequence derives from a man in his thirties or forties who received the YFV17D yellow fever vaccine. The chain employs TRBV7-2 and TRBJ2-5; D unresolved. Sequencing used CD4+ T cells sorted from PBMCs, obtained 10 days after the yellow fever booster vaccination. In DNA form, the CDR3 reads TGTGCCAGCAGCTCATCGATAGGAAAAGAGACCCAGTACTTC. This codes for CASSSSIGKETQYF.